Only one count was recorded for the clone carrying this T cell receptor beta chain. The antigen remains undetermined. TCRdb's copy holds only in-frame clones and misses some; the assay was immunoSEQ multiplex PCR. The table records more than 90,000 clones, more than 85% of them present only once. The data stem from a study of Tregs in tolerant kidney transplant recipients. The nonmyeloablative bone marrow transplants came from related graft donors, with transient mixed chimerism. Unstimulated Tregs (CD4+CD25+CD127-) and CD4+CD25- non-Tregs were sorted from PBMCs. Study results and caveats: Tolerant patients' donor-specific Tregs expanded beyond overall Tregs, suggesting antigen-driven growth.

This CDR3 is 12 amino acids long. Between the trimmed V and J ends, which lost 4 bases and 4 bases, there was a span of 7 bases. Per the germline V gene, CDR1 is MNHNS and CDR2 is SASEGT. Sequenced here: CD4+ T cells from blood (PBMCs), sampled 12 months after the transplant. This sequence joins TRBV6-1 and TRBJ1-2; D is ambiguous. The TCR comes from a human patient who received a combined kidney and bone marrow transplant. The graft donor may account for some of the T cells. The CDR3 DNA follows: TGTGCCAGCAGTGTTCACAGCTATGGCTACACCTTC. Translating it yields CASSVHSYGYTF.